These 17 T cell receptor beta chains originate from one sample sequenced in a study of T-cell reconstitution after alpha-beta-depleted transplantation in children. Preparing the TCRbeta library involved the use of unique molecular identifiers. TCRdb re-derived calls from the PCR reads in MiXCR, one entry per CDR3 protein. Among 450,000 to 600,000 distinct CDR3 sequences listed, around 19% were seen once. The specimen was PBMCs from the stem cell graft donor, collected from the stem cell graft. These receptors all stem from a human donor who donated a stem cell graft to a child with acute lymphoblastic leukemia.

This clonotype was counted between two and nine times. V gene TRBV12-3 or TRBV12-4 combines with J gene TRBJ1-2, with D uncertain. The CDR3 spans 13 residues. Trimming removed 8 bases from V and 2 bases from J, with 12 bases in between. As DNA, the CDR3 is TGTGCCAGCTGCCCAAGTGGGAACTATGGCTACACCTTC. It encodes CASCPSGNYGYTF.

The rearrangement uses TRBV29-1 and TRBJ2-3, with TRBD2 identical over 7 bases. J gave up 0 bases and V 1 base, and 4 bases lay outside the gene matches. Looked up from germline, CDR1 is SQVTM and CDR2 is ANQGSEA. CDR3 length equals 15 residues. CDR3 residues: CSVEGRLASTDTQYF. The CDR3 bases are TGCAGCGTTGAAGGTCGACTAGCCAGCACAGATACGCAGTATTTT.

This clonotype has only a few counts. The rearrangement uses TRBV5-1 and TRBJ2-3; possibly TRBD1 or TRBD2 for D (5 bases each). CDR1 SGHRS and CDR2 YFSETQ come from the germline V gene. The CDR3 has 15 amino acids. Deletions cut 6 bases from V and 5 bases from J, with 19 bases between. CDR3 protein: CASIGRDGPRDTQYF. CDR3 in DNA: TGCGCCAGCATCGGCCGGGACGGACCCAGAGATACGCAGTATTTT.

This clonotype turned up a few times. For the CDR3, the DNA is TGTGCCAGCAGCTCCGGGTGGTGGTCGACCCAAGAGACCCAGTACTTC. It codes for CASSSGWWSTQETQYF. The chain employs TRBV7-2 and TRBJ2-5; D remains unclear. The V gene lost 4 bases and the J gene lost 1 base, with 16 bases spanning the gap. The germline V gene encodes CDR1 SGHTA and CDR2 FQGNSA. The CDR3 is made up of 16 amino acids.

The chain uses TRBV12-3 or TRBV12-4 and TRBJ2-7; possibly TRBD1 or TRBD2 for D (6 bases each). The CDR3 is 13 amino acids. Trimming cost V 8 bases and J 2 bases, with 13 bases left between them. The CDR3, as DNA: TGTGCCAGCGGGGGGCCTGTTACCTACGAGCAGTACTTC. Protein product: CASGGPVTYEQYF.

The table lists this clonotype with a few counts. The V call is TRBV29-1, the J call TRBJ2-7; 10 bases agree with TRBD1. CDR1 is SQVTM, CDR2 ANQGSEA, per germline. CDR3 length: 14 residues. After removal of 5 bases from V and 4 bases from J, the junction contained 8 bases not matched to a gene. In nucleotides, the CDR3 is TGCAGCGTTTTCTTCCGGGACAGGGGATACGAGCAGTACTTC. It yields the protein CSVFFRDRGYEQYF.

This clonotype was seen only a few times. This chain connects TRBV9 to TRBJ2-1, with D tentatively TRBD1 or TRBD2 (6 bases each). Trimming left V 3 bases short and J 6 bases short, with 19 bases between. The CDR3 has 16 residues. Germline loops: CDR1 SGDLS, CDR2 YYNGEE. CDR3 sequence (DNA): TGTGCCAGCAGCGGCTCCGGGGGCACAAAGGGCAATGAGCAGTTCTTC. This sequence encodes CASSGSGGTKGNEQFF. Looking up the rest from reference TRBV9 and TRBJ2-1 gives the full variable domain: DSGVTQTPKHLITATGQRVTLRCSPRSGDLSVYWYQQSLDQGLQFLIQYYNGEERAKGNILERFSAQQFPDLHSELNLSSLELGDSALYFCASSGSGGTKGNEQFFGPGTRLTVL.

This clonotype came up a few times. The rearrangement uses TRBV9 and TRBJ2-7; the match to TRBD2 covers 10 bases. With V trimmed by 3 bases and J by 7 bases, 7 bases remained unmatched. Germline lookup yields CDR1 SGDLS and CDR2 YYNGEE. The CDR3 is 14 amino acids. CDR3 bases: TGTGCCAGCAGCGGCCTAGCGGGAGTGTCTGAGCAGTACTTC. This translates into CASSGLAGVSEQYF.

The rearrangement joins TRBV18 to TRBJ2-1; perhaps TRBD2 as D (6 bases). Germline CDR1 is KGHSH and CDR2 is LQKENI. V was trimmed by 3 bases and J by 6 bases, leaving 12 bases between them. The CDR3 runs to 14 residues. In nucleotides, the CDR3 is TGTGCCAGCTCACCCTCGACTAGTAGCAATGAGCAGTTCTTC. This sequence encodes CASSPSTSSNEQFF.

This clonotype was detected a few times. The genes are TRBV5-1 and TRBJ2-3; 10 bases align to TRBD2. The ends lost 0 bases at V and 0 bases at J; junction bases unmatched: 4. The CDR3 spans 17 residues. Looked up from germline, CDR1 is SGHRS and CDR2 is YFSETQ. The CDR3 nucleotides read TGCGCCAGCAGCTTGGCTAGGACTAGCGGTAGCACAGATACGCAGTATTTT. This translates into CASSLARTSGSTDTQYF.

A few counts support this clonotype. The chain has TRBV12-3 or TRBV12-4 and TRBJ2-1; the D is unclear. The germline V and J ends were trimmed by 3 bases and 8 bases, with 17 bases remaining between them. The CDR3 consists of 15 residues. The CDR3 spells CASSFGVGRLDEQFF. CDR3 nucleotide sequence: TGTGCCAGCAGTTTCGGTGTTGGCCGCTTAGATGAGCAGTTCTTC.

This clonotype was seen a few times. The chain recombines TRBV16 with TRBJ2-3; 7 nucleotides line up with TRBD2. V was clipped by 8 bases and J by 0 bases; unmatched bases: 5. The V gene's germline CDR1 is KGHSY and CDR2 FQNENV. The CDR3 covers 14 residues. This CDR3 is CASCPGGSTDTQYF. DNA of the CDR3: TGTGCCAGCTGCCCGGGGGGAAGCACAGATACGCAGTATTTT.

There are a few counts of this clonotype. The rearrangement links TRBV7-9 to TRBJ1-5; TRBD1 might be the D (6 bases). Germline CDR1 reads SEHNR; CDR2 reads FQNEAQ (reference sequence). This CDR3 comprises 15 residues. Trimming removed 5 bases from V and 4 bases from J, with 15 bases in between. DNA of the CDR3: TGTGCCAGCAGCCCCATGCTAGGGGGAAATCAGCCCCAGCATTTT. Translation gives CASSPMLGGNQPQHF. Combining the CDR3 with reference TRBV7-9 and TRBJ1-5 gives the whole variable domain DTGVSQNPRHKITKRGQNVTFRCDPISEHNRLYWYRQTLGQGPEFLTYFQNEAQLEKSRLLSDRFSAERPKGSFSTLEIQRTEQGDSAMYLCASSPMLGGNQPQHFGDGTRLSIL.

This clonotype was detected only a few times. For the CDR3, the DNA is TGTGCCAGCAAATCGCTAAGCTCCTATAATTCACCCCTCCACTTT. As protein: CASKSLSSYNSPLHF. The chain uses TRBV2 and TRBJ1-6; D gene uncertain. Between the trimmed V and J ends, which lost 7 bases and 0 bases, there was a span of 10 bases. The CDR3 is made up of 15 amino acids. Per the germline V gene, CDR1 is SNHLY and CDR2 is FYNNEI.

V is TRBV5-1 and J is TRBJ2-1, with 10 positions matching TRBD2. J was trimmed by 2 bases and V by 1 base; bases with no gene match: 3. The CDR3 totals 16 residues. Germline V gene sequence: CDR1 SGHRS, CDR2 YFSETQ. The CDR3 spells CASSLIGLAAYNEQFF. The DNA of the CDR3 is TGCGCCAGCAGCTTGATCGGACTAGCGGCCTACAATGAGCAGTTCTTC. The full variable domain, with the rest looked up from reference TRBV5-1 and TRBJ2-1, is KAGVTQTPRYLIKTRGQQVTLSCSPISGHRSVSWYQQTPGQGLQFLFEYFSETQRNKGNFPGRFSGRQFSNSRSEMNVSTLELGDSALYLCASSLIGLAAYNEQFFGPGTRLTVL.

This chain connects TRBV13 to TRBJ2-1; tentative D call: TRBD1 (5 bases). CDR1 and CDR2 (germline): PRHDT, FYEKMQ (reference sequence). Trimming cost V 5 bases and J 7 bases, with 21 bases left between them. CDR3 length: 16 residues. The CDR3 reads CASSVELPDISNEQFF. The CDR3 DNA sequence: TGTGCCAGCAGCGTCGAGCTCCCGGACATTTCTAATGAGCAGTTCTTC.

The chain employs TRBV20-1 and TRBJ2-5; either TRBD1 or TRBD2 may supply D (7 bases each). This CDR3 has 14 residues. Germline CDR1 and CDR2: DFQATT and SNEGSKA (reference sequence). The V end was cut by 5 bases, the J end by 2 bases, with 15 bases between. The CDR3 is CSAPTGRAQETQYF. In DNA, the CDR3 is TGCAGTGCTCCGACAGGGAGGGCGCAAGAGACCCAGTACTTC.